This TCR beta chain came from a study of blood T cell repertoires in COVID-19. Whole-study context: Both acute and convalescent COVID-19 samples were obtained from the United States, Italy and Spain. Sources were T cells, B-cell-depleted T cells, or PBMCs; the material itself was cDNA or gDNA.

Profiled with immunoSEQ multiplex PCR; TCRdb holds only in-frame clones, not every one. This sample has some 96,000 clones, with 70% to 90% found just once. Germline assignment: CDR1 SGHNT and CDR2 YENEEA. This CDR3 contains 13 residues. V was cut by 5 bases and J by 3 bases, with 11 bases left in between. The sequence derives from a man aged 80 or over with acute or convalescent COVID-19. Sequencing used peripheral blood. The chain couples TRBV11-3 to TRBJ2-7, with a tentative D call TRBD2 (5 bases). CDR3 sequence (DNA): TGTGCCAGCAGCCGGGGTTTGAGCTACGAGCAGTACTTC. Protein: CASSRGLSYEQYF.